This TCR beta chain was retrieved from a study of CD4 T cells in relation to SARS-CoV-2 and coronaviruses. Study summary: The restricting HLA molecule for shared crossreactive spike epitopes was mapped.

V shed 0 bases, J shed 8 bases, and the junction held 6 bases outside the gene matches. CDR1 KGHSH and CDR2 LQKENI come from the germline V gene. The CDR3 covers 16 residues. Turning to this clone: The antigen is undetermined.

Cryopreserved PBMCs were CD4-enriched, then split into naive and memory cells. Here immunoSEQ multiplex PCR was the method, and the copy in TCRdb shows in-frame clones only, minus some. Counted here are approximately 36,000 clones, roughly 82% occurring once; the ten biggest clones make up around 20%. V usage is TRBV18 and J usage is TRBJ2-1, with TRBD2 matching over 11 bases. Sequenced material: memory CD4+ T cells from PBMCs, cultured in vitro. This sequence originates from an adult with COVID-19. The CDR3: CASSPPGLAGGHEQFF. The CDR3 nucleotides are TGTGCCAGCTCACCACCGGGGCTAGCGGGAGGCCATGAGCAGTTCTTC.